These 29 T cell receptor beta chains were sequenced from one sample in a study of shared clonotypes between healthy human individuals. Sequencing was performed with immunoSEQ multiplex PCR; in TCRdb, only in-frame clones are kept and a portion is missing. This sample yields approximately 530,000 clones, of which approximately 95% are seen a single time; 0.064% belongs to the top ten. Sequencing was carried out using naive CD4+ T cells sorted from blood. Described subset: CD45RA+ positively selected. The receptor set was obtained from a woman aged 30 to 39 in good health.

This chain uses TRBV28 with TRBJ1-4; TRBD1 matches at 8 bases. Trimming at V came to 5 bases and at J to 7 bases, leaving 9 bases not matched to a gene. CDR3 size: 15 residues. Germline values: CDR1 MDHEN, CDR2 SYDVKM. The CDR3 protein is CASSRRQGSSEKLFF. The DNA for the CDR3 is TGTGCCAGCAGTCGGCGACAGGGGAGCAGTGAAAAACTGTTTTTT.

CDR3 amino acids: CASSALGQGATYEQYF. CDR3 in DNA: TGTGCCAGCAGTGCCCTTGGACAGGGGGCTACCTACGAGCAGTACTTC. V and J are TRBV28 and TRBJ2-7; 11 bases line up with TRBD1. Germline trimming cut 5 bases from V and 2 bases from J; bases unmatched to any gene: 8. The CDR3 loop spans 16 amino acids. Per germline, CDR1 MDHEN and CDR2 SYDVKM.

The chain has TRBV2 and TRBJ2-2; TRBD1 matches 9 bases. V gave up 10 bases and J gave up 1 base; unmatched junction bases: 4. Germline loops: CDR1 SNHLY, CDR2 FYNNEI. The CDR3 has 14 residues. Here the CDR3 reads CATRTGVNTGELFF. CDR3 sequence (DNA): TGTGCCACTCGGACAGGGGTGAACACCGGGGAGCTGTTTTTT.

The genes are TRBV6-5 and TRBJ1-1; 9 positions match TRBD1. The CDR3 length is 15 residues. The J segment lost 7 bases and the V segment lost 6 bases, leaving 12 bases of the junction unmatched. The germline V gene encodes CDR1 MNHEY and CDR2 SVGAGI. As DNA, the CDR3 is TGTGCCAGCAGGGAGAACAGGGGGCGTCCCCATGAAGCTTTCTTT. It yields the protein CASRENRGRPHEAFF.

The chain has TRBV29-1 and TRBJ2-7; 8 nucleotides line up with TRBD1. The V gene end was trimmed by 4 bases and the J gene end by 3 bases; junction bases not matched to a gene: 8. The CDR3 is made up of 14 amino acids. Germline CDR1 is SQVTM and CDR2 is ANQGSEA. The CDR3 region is CSVADRGSSYEQYF. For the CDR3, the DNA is TGCAGCGTTGCCGACAGGGGTAGTAGCTACGAGCAGTACTTC.

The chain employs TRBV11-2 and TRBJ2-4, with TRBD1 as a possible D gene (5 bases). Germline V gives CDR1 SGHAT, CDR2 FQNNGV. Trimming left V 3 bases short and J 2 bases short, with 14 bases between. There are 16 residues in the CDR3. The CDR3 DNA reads TGTGCCAGCAGCTTGGGTAGGGGCCGTCCCAAAAACATTCAGTACTTC. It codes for CASSLGRGRPKNIQYF. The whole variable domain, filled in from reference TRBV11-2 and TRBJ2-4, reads EAGVAQSPRYKIIEKRQSVAFWCNPISGHATLYWYQQILGQGPKLLIQFQNNGVVDDSQLPKDRFSAERLKGVDSTLKIQPAKLEDSAVYLCASSLGRGRPKNIQYFGAGTRLSVL.

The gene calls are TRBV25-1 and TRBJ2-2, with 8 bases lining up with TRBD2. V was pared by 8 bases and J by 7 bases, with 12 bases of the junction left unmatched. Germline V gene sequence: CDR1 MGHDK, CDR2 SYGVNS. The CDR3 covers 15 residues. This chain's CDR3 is CASPGGAGVIGELFF. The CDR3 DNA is TGTGCCAGCCCCGGGGGAGCGGGAGTAATCGGGGAGCTGTTTTTT.

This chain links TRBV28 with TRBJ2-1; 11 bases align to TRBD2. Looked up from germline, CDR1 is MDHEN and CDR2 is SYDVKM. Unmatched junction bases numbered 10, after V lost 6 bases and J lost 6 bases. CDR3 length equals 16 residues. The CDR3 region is CASSLSTSGSGNEQFF. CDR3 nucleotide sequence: TGTGCCAGCAGCCTATCTACTAGCGGGAGTGGCAATGAGCAGTTCTTC.

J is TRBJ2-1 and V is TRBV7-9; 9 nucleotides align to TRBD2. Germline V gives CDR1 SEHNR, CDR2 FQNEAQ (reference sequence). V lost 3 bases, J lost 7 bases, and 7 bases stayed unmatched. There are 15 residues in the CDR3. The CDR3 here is CASSFVAGVGNEQFF. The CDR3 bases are TGTGCCAGCAGCTTCGTAGCGGGAGTGGGGAATGAGCAGTTCTTC.

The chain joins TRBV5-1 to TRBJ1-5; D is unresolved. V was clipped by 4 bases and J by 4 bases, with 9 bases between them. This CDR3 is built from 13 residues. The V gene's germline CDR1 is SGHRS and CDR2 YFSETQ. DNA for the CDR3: TGCGCCAGCAGCCCAGCGGGAAATCAGCCCCAGCATTTT. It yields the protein CASSPAGNQPQHF. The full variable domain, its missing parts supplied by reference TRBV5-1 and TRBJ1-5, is KAGVTQTPRYLIKTRGQQVTLSCSPISGHRSVSWYQQTPGQGLQFLFEYFSETQRNKGNFPGRFSGRQFSNSRSEMNVSTLELGDSALYLCASSPAGNQPQHFGDGTRLSIL.

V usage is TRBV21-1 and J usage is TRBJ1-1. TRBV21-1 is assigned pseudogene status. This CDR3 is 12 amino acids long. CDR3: CALPRRALGAFF. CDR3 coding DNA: TGTGCCTTGCCGAGGCGGGCGCTCGGTGCTTTCTTT.

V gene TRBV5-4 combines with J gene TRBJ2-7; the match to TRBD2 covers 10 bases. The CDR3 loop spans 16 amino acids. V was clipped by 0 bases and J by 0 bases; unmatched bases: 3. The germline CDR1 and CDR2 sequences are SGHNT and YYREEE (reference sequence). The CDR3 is CASSLGLAGDSYEQYF. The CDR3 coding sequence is TGTGCCAGCAGCTTGGGACTAGCGGGTGACTCCTACGAGCAGTACTTC.

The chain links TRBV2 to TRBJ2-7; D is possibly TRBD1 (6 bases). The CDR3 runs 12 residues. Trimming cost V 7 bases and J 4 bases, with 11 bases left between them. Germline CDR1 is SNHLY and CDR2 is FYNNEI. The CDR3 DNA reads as TGTGCCAGCAACGGACAGATATACGAGCAGTACTTC. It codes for CASNGQIYEQYF.

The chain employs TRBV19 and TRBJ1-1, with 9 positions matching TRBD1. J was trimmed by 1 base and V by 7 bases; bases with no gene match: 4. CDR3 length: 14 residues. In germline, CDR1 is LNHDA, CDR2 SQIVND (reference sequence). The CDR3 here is CASNNRGRNTEAFF. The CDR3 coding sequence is TGTGCCAGTAACAACAGGGGGCGGAACACTGAAGCTTTCTTT.

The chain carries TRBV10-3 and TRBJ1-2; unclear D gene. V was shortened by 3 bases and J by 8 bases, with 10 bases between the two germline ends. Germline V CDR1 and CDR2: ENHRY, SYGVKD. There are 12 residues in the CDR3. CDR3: CAISENTLGYTF. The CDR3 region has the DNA TGTGCCATCAGTGAAAACACGTTGGGCTACACCTTC.

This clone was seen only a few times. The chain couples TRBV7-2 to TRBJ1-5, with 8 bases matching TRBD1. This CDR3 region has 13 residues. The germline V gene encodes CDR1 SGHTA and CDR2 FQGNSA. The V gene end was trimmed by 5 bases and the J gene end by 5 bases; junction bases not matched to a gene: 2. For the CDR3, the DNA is TGTGCCAGCAGCCCGGACAGGGATCAGCCCCAGCATTTT. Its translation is CASSPDRDQPQHF.

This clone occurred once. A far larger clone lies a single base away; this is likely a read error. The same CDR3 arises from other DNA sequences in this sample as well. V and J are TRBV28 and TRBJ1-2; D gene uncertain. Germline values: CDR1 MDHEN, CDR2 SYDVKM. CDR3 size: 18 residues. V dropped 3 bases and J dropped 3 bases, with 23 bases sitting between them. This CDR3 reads CASSFSPFTGSDDYGYTF. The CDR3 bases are TGTGCCAGCAGTTTTTCCCCGTTCACGGGGTCGGACGACTATGGCTACACCTTC.

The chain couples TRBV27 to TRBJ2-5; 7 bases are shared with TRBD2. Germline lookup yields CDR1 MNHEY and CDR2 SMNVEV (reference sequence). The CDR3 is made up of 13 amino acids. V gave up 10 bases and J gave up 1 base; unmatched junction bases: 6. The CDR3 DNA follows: TGTGCCACCCGTCTAGCGGCCCAAGAGACCCAGTACTTC. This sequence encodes CATRLAAQETQYF.

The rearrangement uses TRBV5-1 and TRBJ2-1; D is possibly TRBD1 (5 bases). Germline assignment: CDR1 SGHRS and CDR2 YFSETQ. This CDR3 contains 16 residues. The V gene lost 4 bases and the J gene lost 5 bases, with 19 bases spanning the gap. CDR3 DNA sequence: TGCGCCAGCAGCCCAACCCTGATGGGGCACAACAATGAGCAGTTCTTC. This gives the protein CASSPTLMGHNNEQFF.

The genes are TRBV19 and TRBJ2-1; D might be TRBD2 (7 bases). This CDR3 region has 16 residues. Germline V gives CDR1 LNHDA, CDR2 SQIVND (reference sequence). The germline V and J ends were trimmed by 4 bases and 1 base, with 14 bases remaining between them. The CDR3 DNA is TGTGCCAGTAGTAGGTATGGGGGGGCTTCCTACAATGAGCAGTTCTTC. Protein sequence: CASSRYGGASYNEQFF. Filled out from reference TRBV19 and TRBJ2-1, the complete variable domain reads DGGITQSPKYLFRKEGQNVTLSCEQNLNHDAMYWYRQDPGQGLRLIYYSQIVNDFQKGDIAEGYSVSREKKESFPLTVTSAQKNPTAFYLCASSRYGGASYNEQFFGPGTRLTVL.

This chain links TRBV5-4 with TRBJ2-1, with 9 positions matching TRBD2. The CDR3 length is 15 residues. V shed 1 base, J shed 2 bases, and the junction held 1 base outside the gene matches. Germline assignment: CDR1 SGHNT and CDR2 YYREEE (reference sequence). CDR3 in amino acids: CASSLTSGPYNEQFF. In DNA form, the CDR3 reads TGTGCCAGCAGCTTGACTAGCGGGCCCTACAATGAGCAGTTCTTC. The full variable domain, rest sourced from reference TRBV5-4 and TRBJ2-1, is ETGVTQSPTHLIKTRGQQVTLRCSSQSGHNTVSWYQQALGQGPQFIFQYYREEENGRGNFPPRFSGLQFPNYSSELNVNALELDDSALYLCASSLTSGPYNEQFFGPGTRLTVL.

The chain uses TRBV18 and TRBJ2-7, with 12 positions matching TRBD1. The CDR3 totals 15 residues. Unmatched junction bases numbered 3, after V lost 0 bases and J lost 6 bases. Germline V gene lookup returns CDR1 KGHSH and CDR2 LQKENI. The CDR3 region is CASSPPGTGGSEQYF. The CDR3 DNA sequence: TGTGCCAGCTCACCACCCGGGACAGGGGGCTCCGAGCAGTACTTC.

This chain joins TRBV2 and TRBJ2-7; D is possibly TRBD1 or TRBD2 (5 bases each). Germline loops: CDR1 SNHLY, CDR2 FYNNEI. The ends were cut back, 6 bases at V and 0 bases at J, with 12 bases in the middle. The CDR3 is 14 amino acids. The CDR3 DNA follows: TGTGCCAGCAGGAGGGACGGAGTCTCCTACGAGCAGTACTTC. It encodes CASRRDGVSYEQYF.

In nucleotides, the CDR3 is TGCGCCAGCAGCCTAGCGGGAGACCAGGAGCAGTACTTC. This codes for CASSLAGDQEQYF. The rearrangement uses TRBV5-1 and TRBJ2-7; TRBD2 matches at 10 bases. CDR1 and CDR2 from the germline V gene are SGHRS and YFSETQ. J gave up 7 bases and V 4 bases, and 5 bases lay outside the gene matches. This CDR3 has 13 amino acids.

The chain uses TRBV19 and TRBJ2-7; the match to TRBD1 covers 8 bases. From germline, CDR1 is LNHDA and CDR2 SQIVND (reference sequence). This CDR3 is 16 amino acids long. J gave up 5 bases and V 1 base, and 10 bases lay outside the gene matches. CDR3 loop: CASSIVFRTGPNEQYF. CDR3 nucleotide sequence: TGTGCCAGTAGTATAGTCTTTCGGACAGGGCCAAACGAGCAGTACTTC.

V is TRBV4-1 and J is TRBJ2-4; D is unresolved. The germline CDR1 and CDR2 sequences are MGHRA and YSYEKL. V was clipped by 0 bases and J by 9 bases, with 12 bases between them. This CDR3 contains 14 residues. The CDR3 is CASSQDTPLSIQYF. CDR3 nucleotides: TGCGCCAGCAGCCAAGATACACCTTTGAGCATTCAGTACTTC.

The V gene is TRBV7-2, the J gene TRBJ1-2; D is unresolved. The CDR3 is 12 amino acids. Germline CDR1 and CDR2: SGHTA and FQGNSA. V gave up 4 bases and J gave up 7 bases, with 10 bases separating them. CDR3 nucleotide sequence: TGTGCCAGCAGCTCTGCCTGGGGTGGCTACACCTTC. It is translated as CASSSAWGGYTF.

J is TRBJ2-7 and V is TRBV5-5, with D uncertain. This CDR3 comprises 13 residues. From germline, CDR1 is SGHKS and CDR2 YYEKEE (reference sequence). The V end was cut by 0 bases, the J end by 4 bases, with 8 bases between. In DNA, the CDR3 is TGTGCCAGCAGCTTGGGGGCGGCATACGAGCAGTACTTC. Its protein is CASSLGAAYEQYF.

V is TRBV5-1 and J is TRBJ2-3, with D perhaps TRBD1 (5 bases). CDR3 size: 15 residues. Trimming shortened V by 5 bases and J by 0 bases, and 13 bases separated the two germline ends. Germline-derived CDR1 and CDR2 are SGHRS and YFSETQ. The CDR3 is CASRQAGSSTDTQYF. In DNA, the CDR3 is TGCGCCAGCAGACAGGCTGGGTCTAGCACAGATACGCAGTATTTT.